The 25 T cell receptor beta chains reported below all come from one sample, sequenced in a study of blood T cell repertoires in COVID-19. TCRdb's table, derived via immunoSEQ multiplex PCR, lists solely in-frame clones and lacks some. The table shows approximately 210,000 clones, with 94% occurring only once. The sequenced sample was peripheral blood. These receptors all come from a man younger than 40 with COVID-19, enrolled during active disease.

V usage is TRBV10-3 and J usage is TRBJ2-7; TRBD1 matches at 9 bases. The CDR3 is made up of 13 amino acids. Germline-derived CDR1 and CDR2 are ENHRY and SYGVKD. The junction had 7 bases not matched to a gene; V was cut back by 7 bases and J by 6 bases. The CDR3, as DNA: TGTGCCATCACCGGGGACAGGGAAGGCGAGCAGTACTTC. Its protein is CAITGDREGEQYF.

The chain recombines TRBV19 with TRBJ2-2; 8 bases match TRBD2. The length of the CDR3 is 16 residues. Germline V gene lookup returns CDR1 LNHDA and CDR2 SQIVND (reference sequence). Germline trimming cut 5 bases from V and 0 bases from J; bases unmatched to any gene: 5. CDR3 bases: TGTGCCAGTAGTTTACTAGCGGCAACGAACACCGGGGAGCTGTTTTTT. Its protein is CASSLLAATNTGELFF.

J is TRBJ2-1 and V is TRBV18, with TRBD2 matching 9 bases. CDR1 and CDR2 (germline): KGHSH, LQKENI. The CDR3 is 17 amino acids. V dropped 4 bases and J dropped 4; count of bases not matched to a gene: 11. CDR3 region: CASSRGPSGDLYNEQFF. CDR3 coding DNA: TGTGCCAGCTCACGTGGGCCTAGCGGGGACCTTTACAATGAGCAGTTCTTC.

This clone was picked up one time. The chain uses TRBV6-5 and TRBJ2-3; 7 nucleotides agree with TRBD1. The CDR3 totals 13 residues. Per germline, CDR1 MNHEY and CDR2 SVGAGI. With V trimmed by 8 bases and J by 5 bases, 7 bases remained unmatched. Here the CDR3 reads CASSTGTEDTQYF. The DNA for the CDR3 is TGTGCCAGCTCCACAGGGACAGAAGATACGCAGTATTTT.

The rearrangement links TRBV14 to TRBJ1-1; D remains ambiguous. Germline V gives CDR1 SGHDN, CDR2 FVKESK. V was clipped by 0 bases and J by 4 bases, with 18 bases between them. This CDR3 spans 17 amino acids. Written as DNA, the CDR3 is TGTGCCAGCAGCCAAGATCCCGTATTCAGAAACCCCACTGAAGCTTTCTTT. This encodes CASSQDPVFRNPTEAFF.

CDR3 protein: CASSYRDRGGEKLFF. The CDR3 bases are TGTGCCAGCAGTTATCGAGACAGGGGAGGTGAAAAACTGTTTTTT. The chain is built from TRBV6-5 and TRBJ1-4, with 8 bases aligning to TRBD1. CDR1 is MNHEY, CDR2 SVGAGI, per germline. The CDR3 totals 15 residues. V shed 3 bases and J 7 bases; nucleotides not matched to a gene: 7.

This chain uses TRBV25-1 with TRBJ2-7; 10 bases align to TRBD1. Trimming at V came to 6 bases and at J to 3 bases, leaving 8 bases not matched to a gene. CDR1 and CDR2 (germline): MGHDK, SYGVNS. The CDR3 is 15 residues long. CDR3 loop: CASSEPGQGFYEQYF. CDR3 coding DNA: TGTGCCAGCAGCGAACCGGGACAGGGGTTCTACGAGCAGTACTTC.

This chain uses TRBV5-1 with TRBJ2-7; no clear D gene. This CDR3 spans 15 amino acids. Per germline, CDR1 SGHRS and CDR2 YFSETQ. V was pared by 0 bases and J by 2 bases, with 12 bases between. CDR3 in DNA: TGCGCCAGCAGCTTGGAGGCAGGTCCTACCTACGAGCAGTACTTC. This gives the protein CASSLEAGPTYEQYF.

This sequence joins TRBV5-6 and TRBJ2-3, with 10 bases aligning to TRBD2. V dropped 0 bases and J dropped 2; count of bases not matched to a gene: 6. The CDR3 totals 17 residues. Germline CDR1 is SGHDT and CDR2 is YYEEEE. The CDR3 region has the DNA TGTGCCAGCAGCTTGGGGCTAGCGGGGGTCGCCACAGATACGCAGTATTTT. It translates to CASSLGLAGVATDTQYF.

V and J are TRBV27 and TRBJ1-1, with D perhaps matching TRBD1 (6 bases). Germline V gene sequence: CDR1 MNHEY, CDR2 SMNVEV (reference sequence). Trimming pared 5 bases from V and 2 bases from J, leaving 15 bases between. This CDR3 has 15 residues. In DNA, the CDR3 is TGTGCCAGCAGTATCGTCAGGGGAAGTAACACTGAAGCTTTCTTT. It specifies CASSIVRGSNTEAFF.

In this sample, this clone turned up a few times. V gene TRBV11-2 combines with J gene TRBJ2-1; perhaps TRBD1 as D (5 bases). The V gene's germline CDR1 is SGHAT and CDR2 FQNNGV. V was clipped by 1 base and J by 0 bases, with 7 bases between them. The CDR3 covers 15 residues. The CDR3 DNA sequence: TGTGCCAGCAGCTTAGCAACAGGCTCCTACAATGAGCAGTTCTTC. Translation gives CASSLATGSYNEQFF. Together with reference TRBV11-2 and TRBJ2-1, the CDR3 gives the full variable domain: EAGVAQSPRYKIIEKRQSVAFWCNPISGHATLYWYQQILGQGPKLLIQFQNNGVVDDSQLPKDRFSAERLKGVDSTLKIQPAKLEDSAVYLCASSLATGSYNEQFFGPGTRLTVL.

For the CDR3, the DNA is TGTGCCACCAGCTTGGACATGAACACTGAAGCTTTCTTT. This encodes CATSLDMNTEAFF. The V and J genes are TRBV15 and TRBJ1-1, with D possibly TRBD1 on 5 matching bases. Germline-derived CDR1 and CDR2 are LNHNV and YYDKDF (reference sequence). This CDR3 comprises 13 residues. V lost 5 bases, J lost 0 bases, and 7 bases lay in between.

The chain combines TRBV6-5 with TRBJ1-1; 8 bases are shared with TRBD1. Per germline, CDR1 MNHEY and CDR2 SVGAGI. The J segment lost 3 bases and the V segment lost 10 bases, leaving 10 bases of the junction unmatched. The CDR3 runs 14 residues. Written as DNA, the CDR3 is TGTGCCACCCAAGACAGGGGAGGAGACACTGAAGCTTTCTTT. Encoded protein: CATQDRGGDTEAFF.

This chain joins TRBV5-4 and TRBJ1-3; D remains unclear. Per germline, CDR1 SGHNT and CDR2 YYREEE (reference sequence). Trimming pared 5 bases from V and 3 bases from J, leaving 9 bases between. This CDR3 is 13 amino acids long. CDR3 in amino acids: CASRTDDGNTIYF. The CDR3 nucleotides read TGTGCCAGCAGGACTGATGATGGAAACACCATATATTTT.

This rearrangement joins TRBV6-5 to TRBJ1-2, with D possibly TRBD1 on 6 matching bases. The germline V gene has CDR1 MNHEY and CDR2 SVGAGI. Trimming shortened V by 5 bases and J by 0 bases, and 10 bases separated the two germline ends. This CDR3 comprises 14 residues. The CDR3, as DNA: TGTGCCAGCAGTAGGGGGGGAGCTAACTATGGCTACACCTTC. It translates to CASSRGGANYGYTF.

The chain employs TRBV9 and TRBJ2-7, with TRBD2 matching over 10 bases. The CDR3 totals 15 residues. Germline V lookup: CDR1 SGDLS, CDR2 YYNGEE. Losses at the gene ends were 0 bases for V and 2 bases for J; bases not matched to a gene: 2. CDR3 sequence reads: CASSVGGTSAYEQYF. The CDR3 DNA reads as TGTGCCAGCAGCGTAGGAGGGACTAGCGCCTACGAGCAGTACTTC. Full variable domain (rest looked up from reference TRBV9 and TRBJ2-7): DSGVTQTPKHLITATGQRVTLRCSPRSGDLSVYWYQQSLDQGLQFLIQYYNGEERAKGNILERFSAQQFPDLHSELNLSSLELGDSALYFCASSVGGTSAYEQYFGPGTRLTVT.

The rearrangement uses TRBV13 and TRBJ2-7; TRBD1 matches at 7 bases. V was pared by 4 bases and J by 5 bases, with 11 bases of the junction left unmatched. In germline, CDR1 is PRHDT, CDR2 FYEKMQ (reference sequence). The CDR3 loop spans 15 amino acids. The CDR3 bases are TGTGCCAGCAGCTCGAGGGACAGTGGAAGTGACGAGCAGTACTTC. Translated: CASSSRDSGSDEQYF. The full variable domain, its missing parts supplied by reference TRBV13 and TRBJ2-7, is AAGVIQSPRHLIKEKRETATLKCYPIPRHDTVYWYQQGPGQDPQFLISFYEKMQSDKGSIPDRFSAQQFSDYHSELNMSSLELGDSALYFCASSSRDSGSDEQYFGPGTRLTVT.

The rearrangement links TRBV6-2 or TRBV6-3 to TRBJ2-6, with 8 bases aligning to TRBD2. CDR3 size: 19 residues. CDR1 MNHEY and CDR2 SVGEGT come from the germline V gene. V was clipped by 2 bases and J by 2 bases; unmatched bases: 11. The CDR3 region is CASSYPQGSGGPGANVLTF. CDR3 nucleotides: TGTGCCAGCAGTTACCCCCAGGGAAGCGGGGGCCCTGGGGCCAACGTCCTGACTTTC.

V and J are TRBV10-3 and TRBJ1-1, with TRBD1 identical over 8 bases. V gave up 6 bases and J gave up 7 bases; unmatched junction bases: 7. The CDR3 sequence is 13 residues long. Germline V gene data show CDR1 as ENHRY and CDR2 as SYGVKD. The CDR3 is CAIRIGQGGEAFF. The CDR3 nucleotides are TGTGCCATCAGGATTGGACAGGGTGGTGAAGCTTTCTTT.

The chain employs TRBV2 and TRBJ2-1; D ambiguous. CDR3 size: 17 residues. Germline CDR1 SNHLY, CDR2 FYNNEI. Trimming took off 2 bases at V and 0 bases at J, with 14 bases between the two ends. The DNA for the CDR3 is TGTGCCAGCAGTGAAAGAGCCCCCTCGAGCTCCTACAATGAGCAGTTCTTC. As protein: CASSERAPSSSYNEQFF.

The chain carries TRBV20-1 and TRBJ1-5; D might be TRBD1 (5 bases). This CDR3 has 14 amino acids. Trimming took 3 bases from V and 1 from J, leaving 10 bases between them. Germline-derived CDR1 and CDR2 are DFQATT and SNEGSKA (reference sequence). CDR3 sequence reads: CSASWGGSNQPQHF. CDR3 DNA sequence: TGCAGTGCTAGTTGGGGGGGGAGCAATCAGCCCCAGCATTTT.

This chain uses TRBV7-9 with TRBJ1-1; tentative D call: TRBD1 (6 bases). Per the germline V gene, CDR1 is SEHNR and CDR2 is FQNEAQ (reference sequence). V lost 3 bases to trimming and J lost 4 bases, with 9 bases between them. This CDR3 is built from 13 residues. CDR3 in DNA: TGTGCCAGCAGCTTCTCGGACAGCACTGAAGCTTTCTTT. The encoded protein is CASSFSDSTEAFF.

V is TRBV28 and J is TRBJ1-4, with D unclear. CDR1 is MDHEN and CDR2 is SYDVKM in the germline V gene. The germline V and J ends were trimmed by 7 bases and 7 bases, with 19 bases remaining between them. The CDR3 is made up of 15 amino acids. DNA for the CDR3: TGTGCCAGCACCCCCATTAGCACCCGGGGTGAAAAACTGTTTTTT. Translated, it gives CASTPISTRGEKLFF.

This clone was picked up one time. This chain joins TRBV11-2 and TRBJ2-7, with 8 bases lining up with TRBD1. The length of the CDR3 is 15 residues. Germline trimming cut 5 bases from V and 1 base from J; bases unmatched to any gene: 7. Germline assignment: CDR1 SGHAT and CDR2 FQNNGV. The CDR3 is CASSPIRDRSYEQYF. CDR3 DNA sequence: TGTGCCAGCAGCCCTATCCGGGACAGGTCCTACGAGCAGTACTTC.

This clone was observed a few times. The rearrangement links TRBV6-2 or TRBV6-3 to TRBJ1-5; D not resolved. Trimming shortened V by 2 bases and J by 9 bases, and 20 bases separated the two germline ends. The germline V gene encodes CDR1 MNHEY and CDR2 SVGEGT. CDR3 length equals 16 residues. This CDR3 is CASSYRRVHFPSPQHF. Written as DNA, the CDR3 is TGTGCCAGCAGTTACCGTCGGGTCCACTTTCCTTCGCCCCAGCATTTT.